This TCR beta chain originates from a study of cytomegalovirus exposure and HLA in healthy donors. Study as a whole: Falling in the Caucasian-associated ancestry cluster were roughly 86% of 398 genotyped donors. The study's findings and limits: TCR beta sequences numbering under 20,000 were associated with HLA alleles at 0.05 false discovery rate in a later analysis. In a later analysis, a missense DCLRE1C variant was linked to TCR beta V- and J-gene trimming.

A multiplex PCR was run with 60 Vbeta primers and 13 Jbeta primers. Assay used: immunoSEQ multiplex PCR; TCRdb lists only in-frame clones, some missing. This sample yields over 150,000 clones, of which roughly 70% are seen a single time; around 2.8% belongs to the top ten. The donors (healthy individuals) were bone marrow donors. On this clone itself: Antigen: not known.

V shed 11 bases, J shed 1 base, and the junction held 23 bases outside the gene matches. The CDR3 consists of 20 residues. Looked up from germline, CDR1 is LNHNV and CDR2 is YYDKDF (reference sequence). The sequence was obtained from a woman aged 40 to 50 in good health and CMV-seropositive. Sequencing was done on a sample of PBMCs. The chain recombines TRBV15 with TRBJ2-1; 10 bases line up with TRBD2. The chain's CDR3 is CASPGRWTSGTRGSYNEQFF. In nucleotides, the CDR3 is TGTGCCTCGCCGGGACGGTGGACTAGCGGAACTAGAGGGTCCTACAATGAGCAGTTCTTC.